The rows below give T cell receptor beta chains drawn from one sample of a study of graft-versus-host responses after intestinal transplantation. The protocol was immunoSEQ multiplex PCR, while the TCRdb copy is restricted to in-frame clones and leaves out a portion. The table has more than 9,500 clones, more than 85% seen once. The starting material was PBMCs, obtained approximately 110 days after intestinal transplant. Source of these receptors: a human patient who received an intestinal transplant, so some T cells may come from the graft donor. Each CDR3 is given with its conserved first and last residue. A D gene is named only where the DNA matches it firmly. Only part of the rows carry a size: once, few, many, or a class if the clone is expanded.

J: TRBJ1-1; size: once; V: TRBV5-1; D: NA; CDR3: CASSLGHLRNTEAFF; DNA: TGCGCCAGCAGCTTGGGCCACCTCAGGAACACTGAAGCTTTCTTT
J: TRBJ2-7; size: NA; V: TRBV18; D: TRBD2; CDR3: CASSPRTSGRSNYEQYF; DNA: TGTGCCAGCTCACCGCGGACTAGCGGGCGTTCTAACTACGAGCAGTACTTC
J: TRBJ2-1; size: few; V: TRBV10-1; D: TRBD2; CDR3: CASSEGLAGWDEQFF; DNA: TGCGCCAGCAGTGAGGGGCTAGCGGGATGGGATGAGCAGTTCTTC
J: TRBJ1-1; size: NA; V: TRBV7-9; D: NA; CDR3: CASSSLGRDPEAFF; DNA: TGTGCCAGCAGCTCCCTCGGGAGGGACCCTGAAGCTTTCTTT
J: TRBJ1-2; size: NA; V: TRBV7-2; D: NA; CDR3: CASSLPYPTGAYGYTF; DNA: TGTGCCAGCAGCTTACCGTATCCTACAGGAGCCTATGGCTACACCTTC
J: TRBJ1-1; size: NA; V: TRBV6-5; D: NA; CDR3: CASSSPGSDTEAFF; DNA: TGTGCCAGCAGTTCCCCGGGATCAGACACTGAAGCTTTCTTT
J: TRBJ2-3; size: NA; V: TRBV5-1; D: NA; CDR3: CASSLLGAADTQYF; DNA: TGCGCCAGCAGCTTGTTGGGAGCGGCAGATACGCAGTATTTT
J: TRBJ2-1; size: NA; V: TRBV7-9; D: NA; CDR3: CASSSPGLETYNEQFF; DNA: TGTGCCAGCAGCTCACCGGGACTGGAAACCTACAATGAGCAGTTCTTC
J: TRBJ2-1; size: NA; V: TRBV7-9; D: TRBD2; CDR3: CASSLAGTSGRYNEQFF; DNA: TGTGCCAGCAGCTTAGCGGGGACTAGCGGGAGGTACAATGAGCAGTTCTTC
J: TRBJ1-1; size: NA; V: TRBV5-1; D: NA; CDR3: CASSPVTENTEAFF; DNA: TGCGCCAGCAGCCCGGTGACGGAGAACACTGAAGCTTTCTTT
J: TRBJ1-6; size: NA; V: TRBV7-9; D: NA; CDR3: CASSLGGNSPLHF; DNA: TGTGCCAGCAGCTTGGGGGGGAATTCACCCCTCCACTTT
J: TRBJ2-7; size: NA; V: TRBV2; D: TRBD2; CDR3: CASSEGLAGGSFSYEQYF; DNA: TGTGCCAGCAGTGAAGGGCTAGCGGGAGGGTCTTTCTCCTACGAGCAGTACTTC
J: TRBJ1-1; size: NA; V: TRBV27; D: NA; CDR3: CASSLFRNTEAFF; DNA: TGTGCCAGCAGTTTATTTAGGAACACTGAAGCTTTCTTT
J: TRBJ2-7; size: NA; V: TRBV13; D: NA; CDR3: CASSLGQGTYEQYF; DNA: TGTGCCAGCAGCTTAGGTCAGGGGACCTACGAGCAGTACTTC
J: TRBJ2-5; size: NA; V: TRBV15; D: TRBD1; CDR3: CATSREPTGTGLQTQYF; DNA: TGTGCCACCAGCAGAGAACCAACCGGGACAGGGTTACAGACCCAGTACTTC
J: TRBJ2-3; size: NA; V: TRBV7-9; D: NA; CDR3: CASSYTGEPTDTQYF; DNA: TGTGCCAGCAGCTATACGGGAGAGCCCACAGATACGCAGTATTTT
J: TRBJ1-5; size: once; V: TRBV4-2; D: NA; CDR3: CASSQGAAHQPQHF; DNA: TGTGCCAGCAGCCAAGGGGCCGCACATCAGCCCCAGCATTTT
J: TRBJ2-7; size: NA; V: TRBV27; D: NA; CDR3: CASSQWPDGYEQYF; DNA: TGTGCCAGCAGTCAATGGCCGGACGGATACGAGCAGTACTTC
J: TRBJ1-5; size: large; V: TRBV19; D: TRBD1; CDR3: CASTDRENQPQHF; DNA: TGTGCCAGCACAGACAGGGAGAATCAGCCCCAGCATTTT
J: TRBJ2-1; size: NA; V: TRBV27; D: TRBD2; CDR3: CASSSGLAIDEQFF; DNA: TGTGCCAGCAGTTCGGGACTAGCGATCGATGAGCAGTTCTTC
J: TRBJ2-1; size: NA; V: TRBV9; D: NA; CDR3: CASSSPPDREGRREQFF; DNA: TGTGCCAGCAGCTCACCACCGGACAGGGAGGGACGCAGGGAGCAGTTCTTC
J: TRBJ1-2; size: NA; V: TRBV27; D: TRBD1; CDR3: CASSPGTGGGYGYTF; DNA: TGTGCCAGCAGTCCCGGGACAGGGGGCGGCTATGGCTACACCTTC
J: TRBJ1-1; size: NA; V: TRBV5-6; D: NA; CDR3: CASSPEGVTEAFF; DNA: TGTGCCAGCAGCCCCGAAGGGGTGACTGAAGCTTTCTTT
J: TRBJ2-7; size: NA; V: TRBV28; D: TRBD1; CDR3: CASSSNRGWRF; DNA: TGTGCCAGCAGTTCGAACAGGGGGTGGCGCTTC
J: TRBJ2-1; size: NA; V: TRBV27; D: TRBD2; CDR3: CASTTSGRSYNEQFF; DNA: TGTGCCAGCACAACTAGCGGGAGGTCCTACAATGAGCAGTTCTTC
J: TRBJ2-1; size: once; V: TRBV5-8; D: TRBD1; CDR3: CASSLGTGKFDADEQFF; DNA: TGTGCCAGCAGCTTGGGGACAGGGAAATTCGATGCGGATGAGCAGTTCTTC
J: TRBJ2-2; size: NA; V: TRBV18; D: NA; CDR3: CASSPGSSDGELFF; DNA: TGTGCCAGCTCACCGGGGAGTTCTGACGGGGAGCTGTTTTTT
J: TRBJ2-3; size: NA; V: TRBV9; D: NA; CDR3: CASSVEERRTDTQYF; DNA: TGTGCCAGCAGCGTAGAAGAGCGGCGCACAGATACGCAGTATTTT
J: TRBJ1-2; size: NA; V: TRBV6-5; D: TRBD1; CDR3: CASRYSRTGGGYTF; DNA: TGTGCCAGCAGGTACAGCCGGACAGGCGGTGGCTACACCTTC
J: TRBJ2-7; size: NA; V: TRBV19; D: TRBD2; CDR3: CASSATRGLVQGYEQYF; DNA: TGTGCCAGTAGTGCCACACGCGGACTAGTTCAAGGTTACGAGCAGTACTTC
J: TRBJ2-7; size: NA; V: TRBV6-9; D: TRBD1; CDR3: CASSYPQGASDEQYF; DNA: TGTGCCAGCAGTTATCCTCAGGGGGCAAGCGACGAGCAGTACTTC
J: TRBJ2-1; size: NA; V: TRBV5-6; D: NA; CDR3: CASSPRSNGNEQFF; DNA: TGTGCCAGCAGCCCGCGTTCAAATGGCAATGAGCAGTTCTTC
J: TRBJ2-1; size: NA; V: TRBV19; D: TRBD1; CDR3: CASSRSSTGGFDNEQFF; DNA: TGTGCCAGTAGTAGAAGCTCAACAGGGGGTTTTGACAATGAGCAGTTCTTC
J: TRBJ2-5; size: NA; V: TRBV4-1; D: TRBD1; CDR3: CASSQQDRGYQETQYF; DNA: TGCGCCAGCAGCCAGCAGGACAGGGGATACCAAGAGACCCAGTACTTC
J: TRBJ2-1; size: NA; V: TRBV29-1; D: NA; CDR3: CSVERLGEQFF; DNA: TGCAGCGTTGAAAGGCTAGGAGAGCAGTTCTTC
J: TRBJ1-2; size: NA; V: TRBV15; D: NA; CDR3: CATSTSPNGYTF; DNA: TGTGCCACCAGCACCAGTCCAAATGGCTACACCTTC
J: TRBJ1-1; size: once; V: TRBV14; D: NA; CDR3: CASSHPGADWTEAFF; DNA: TGTGCCAGCAGCCACCCCGGGGCCGATTGGACTGAAGCTTTCTTT
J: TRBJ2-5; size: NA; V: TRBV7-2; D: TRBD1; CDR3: CASIFDRGEETQYF; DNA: TGTGCCAGCATCTTTGACAGGGGTGAAGAGACCCAGTACTTC
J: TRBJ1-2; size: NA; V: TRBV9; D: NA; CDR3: CASSPRRDYGYTF; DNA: TGTGCCAGCAGCCCCCGAAGGGACTATGGCTACACCTTC
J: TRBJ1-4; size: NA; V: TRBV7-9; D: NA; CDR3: CASSWTEHEKLFF; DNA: TGTGCCAGCAGCTGGACCGAACATGAAAAACTGTTTTTT
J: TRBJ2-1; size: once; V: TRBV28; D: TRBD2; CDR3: CASSPPLPGLAVSEQFF; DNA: TGTGCCAGCAGTCCACCCTTACCGGGACTAGCTGTTAGTGAGCAGTTCTTC
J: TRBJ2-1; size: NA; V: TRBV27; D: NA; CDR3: CASSFVWGAPQGYYEQFF; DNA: TGTGCCAGCAGTTTCGTTTGGGGAGCACCGCAGGGTTACTATGAGCAGTTCTTC
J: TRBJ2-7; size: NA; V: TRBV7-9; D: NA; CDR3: CASSSYYEQYF; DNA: TGTGCCAGCAGCTCGTACTACGAGCAGTACTTC
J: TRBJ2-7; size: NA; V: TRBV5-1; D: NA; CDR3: CASSLARGRLNEQYF; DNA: TGCGCCAGCAGCTTGGCCCGGGGAAGGTTGAACGAGCAGTACTTC
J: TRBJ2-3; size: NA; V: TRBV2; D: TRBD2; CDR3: CASSEGREGADTQYF; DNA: TGTGCCAGCAGTGAAGGGCGGGAGGGGGCAGATACGCAGTATTTT
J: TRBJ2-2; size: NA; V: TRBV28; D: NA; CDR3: CASSLWDRNTGELFF; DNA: TGTGCCAGCAGTTTATGGGACCGGAACACCGGGGAGCTGTTTTTT
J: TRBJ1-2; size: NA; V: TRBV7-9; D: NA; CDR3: CASMGAEDGYTF; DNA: TGTGCCAGCATGGGGGCTGAGGATGGCTACACCTTC
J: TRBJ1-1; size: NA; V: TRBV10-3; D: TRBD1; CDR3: CAISEMGQGNTEAFF; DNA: TGTGCCATCAGTGAGATGGGACAGGGGAACACTGAAGCTTTCTTT
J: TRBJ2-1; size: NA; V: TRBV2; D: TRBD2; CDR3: CASSDEGLAGGEQFF; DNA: TGTGCCAGCAGTGATGAGGGACTAGCGGGAGGTGAGCAGTTCTTC
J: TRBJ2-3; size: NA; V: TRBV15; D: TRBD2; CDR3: CATSGRAGAPFTDTQYF; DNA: TGTGCCACCAGCGGAAGAGCGGGAGCACCCTTCACAGATACGCAGTATTTT
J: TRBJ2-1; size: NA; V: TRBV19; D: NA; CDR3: CASSIGTVYNEQFF; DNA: TGTGCCAGTAGTATCGGGACCGTCTACAATGAGCAGTTCTTC
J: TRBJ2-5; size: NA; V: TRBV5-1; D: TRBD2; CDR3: CASSLTRLAGMETQYF; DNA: TGCGCCAGCAGCTTGACCCGACTAGCGGGAATGGAGACCCAGTACTTC
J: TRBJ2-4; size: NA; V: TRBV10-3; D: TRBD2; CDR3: CAISESAGREAIQYF; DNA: TGTGCCATCAGTGAGTCAGCGGGGCGGGAGGCCATTCAGTACTTC
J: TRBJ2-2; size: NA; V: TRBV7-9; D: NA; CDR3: CASSLVGYTGELFF; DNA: TGTGCCAGCAGCCTGGTCGGGTACACCGGGGAGCTGTTTTTT
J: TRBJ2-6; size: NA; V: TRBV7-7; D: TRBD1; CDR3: CASSSWTGGDGANVLTF; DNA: TGTGCCAGCAGCTCCTGGACAGGGGGAGATGGGGCCAACGTCCTGACTTTC
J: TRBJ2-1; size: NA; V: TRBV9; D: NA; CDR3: CASSVDLLSYNEQFF; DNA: TGTGCCAGCAGCGTAGACTTACTCTCCTACAATGAGCAGTTCTTC
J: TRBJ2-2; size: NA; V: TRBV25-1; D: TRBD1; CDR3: CASSERGRGGELFF; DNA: TGTGCCAGCAGTGAAAGGGGGCGAGGCGGGGAGCTGTTTTTT